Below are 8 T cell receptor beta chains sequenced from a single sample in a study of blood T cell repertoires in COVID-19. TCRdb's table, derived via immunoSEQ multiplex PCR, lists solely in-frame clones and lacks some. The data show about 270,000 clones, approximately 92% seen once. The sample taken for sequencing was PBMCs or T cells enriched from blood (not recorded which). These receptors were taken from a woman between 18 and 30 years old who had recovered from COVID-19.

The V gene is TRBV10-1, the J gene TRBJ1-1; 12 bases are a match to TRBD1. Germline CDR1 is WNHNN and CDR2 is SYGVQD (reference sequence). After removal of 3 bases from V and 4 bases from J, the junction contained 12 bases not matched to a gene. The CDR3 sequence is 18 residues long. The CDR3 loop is CASSDDWDRGRVVTEAFF. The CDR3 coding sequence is TGCGCCAGCAGTGACGACTGGGACAGGGGGCGAGTGGTCACTGAAGCTTTCTTT.

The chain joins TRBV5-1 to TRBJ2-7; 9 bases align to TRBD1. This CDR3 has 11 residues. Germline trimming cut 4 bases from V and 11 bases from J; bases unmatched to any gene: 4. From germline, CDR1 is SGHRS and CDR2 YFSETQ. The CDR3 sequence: CASSGTGIKYF. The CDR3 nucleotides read TGCGCCAGCAGCGGGACAGGGATTAAGTACTTC.

In nucleotides, the CDR3 is TGCGCCAGCAGTCCAGGACTAGCGGAGAGCACAGATACGCAGTATTTT. Translating gives CASSPGLAESTDTQYF. The chain joins TRBV10-1 to TRBJ2-3; 10 positions match TRBD2. The germline V gene has CDR1 WNHNN and CDR2 SYGVQD (reference sequence). CDR3 size: 16 residues. Trimming at V came to 5 bases and at J to 0 bases, leaving 5 bases not matched to a gene.

The CDR3 DNA is TGCGCCAGCAGTCAAGACAGCCACGAGCAGTACTTC. Protein product: CASSQDSHEQYF. The chain carries TRBV23-1 and TRBJ2-7, with a weak D call TRBD1 (5 bases). TRBV23-1 is sorted into the ORF group, with uncertain function. V lost 2 bases and J 5 bases, leaving 7 bases between the germline ends. CDR3 length equals 12 residues.

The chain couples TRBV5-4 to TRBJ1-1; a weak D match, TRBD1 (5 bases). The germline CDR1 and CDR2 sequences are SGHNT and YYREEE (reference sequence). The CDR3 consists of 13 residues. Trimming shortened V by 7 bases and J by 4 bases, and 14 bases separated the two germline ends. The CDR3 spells CASGNGGSTEAFF. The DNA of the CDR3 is TGTGCCAGCGGCAACGGGGGTAGCACTGAAGCTTTCTTT.

The CDR3 sequence: CASSRGGAVGTDTQYF. The CDR3 nucleotides are TGTGCCAGCAGCCGCGGGGGGGCGGTGGGCACAGATACGCAGTATTTT. The V and J genes are TRBV11-3 and TRBJ2-3, with 9 bases matching TRBD2. V trimming: 5 bases; J trimming: 1 base; junction bases outside the gene matches: 7. This CDR3 comprises 16 residues. Germline V CDR1 and CDR2: SGHNT, YENEEA.

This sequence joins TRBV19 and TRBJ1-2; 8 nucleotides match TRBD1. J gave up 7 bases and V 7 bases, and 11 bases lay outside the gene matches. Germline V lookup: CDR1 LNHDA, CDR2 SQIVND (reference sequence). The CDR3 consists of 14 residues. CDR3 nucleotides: TGTGCCAGTACTAAGGACAGGGCGGCGAGTGGCTACACCTTC. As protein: CASTKDRAASGYTF.

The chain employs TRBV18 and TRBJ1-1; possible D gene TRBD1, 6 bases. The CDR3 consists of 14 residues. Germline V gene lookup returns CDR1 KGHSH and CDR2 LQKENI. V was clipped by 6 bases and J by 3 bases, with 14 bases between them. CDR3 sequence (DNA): TGTGCCAGCTCCCCGACCCCAGGGGACACTGAAGCTTTCTTT. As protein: CASSPTPGDTEAFF.